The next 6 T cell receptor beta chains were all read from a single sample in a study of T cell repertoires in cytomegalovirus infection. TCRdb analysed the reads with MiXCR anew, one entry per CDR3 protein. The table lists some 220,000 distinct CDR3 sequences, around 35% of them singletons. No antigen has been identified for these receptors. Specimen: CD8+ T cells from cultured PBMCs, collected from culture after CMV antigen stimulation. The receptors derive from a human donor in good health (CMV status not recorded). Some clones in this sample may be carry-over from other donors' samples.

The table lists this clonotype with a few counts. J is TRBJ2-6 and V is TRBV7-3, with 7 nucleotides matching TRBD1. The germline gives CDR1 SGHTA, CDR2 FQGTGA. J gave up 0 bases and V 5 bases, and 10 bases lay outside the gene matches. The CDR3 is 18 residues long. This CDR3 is CASSLRTGKLSGANVLTF. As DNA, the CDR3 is TGTGCCAGCAGCCTTCGGACAGGAAAGCTCTCTGGGGCCAACGTCCTGACTTTC.

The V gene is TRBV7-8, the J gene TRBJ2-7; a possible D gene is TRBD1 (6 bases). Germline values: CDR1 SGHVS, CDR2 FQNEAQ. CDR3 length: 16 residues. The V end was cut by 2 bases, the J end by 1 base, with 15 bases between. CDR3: CASSLRATGQSYEQYF. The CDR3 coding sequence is TGTGCCAGCAGCTTACGCGCCACAGGGCAATCCTACGAGCAGTACTTC.

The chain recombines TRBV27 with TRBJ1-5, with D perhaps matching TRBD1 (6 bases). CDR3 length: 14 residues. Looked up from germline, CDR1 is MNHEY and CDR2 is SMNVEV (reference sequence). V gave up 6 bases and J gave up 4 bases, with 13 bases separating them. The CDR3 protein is CASSLAGENQPQHF. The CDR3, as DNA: TGTGCCAGCAGCCTTGCAGGGGAGAATCAGCCCCAGCATTTT.

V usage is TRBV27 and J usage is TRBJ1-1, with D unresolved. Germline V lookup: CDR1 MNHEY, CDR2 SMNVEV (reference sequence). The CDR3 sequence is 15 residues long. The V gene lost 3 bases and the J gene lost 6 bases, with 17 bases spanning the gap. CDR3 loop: CASSLSGRVTSEAFF. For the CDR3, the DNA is TGTGCCAGCAGTTTGAGCGGGAGAGTAACATCTGAAGCTTTCTTT.

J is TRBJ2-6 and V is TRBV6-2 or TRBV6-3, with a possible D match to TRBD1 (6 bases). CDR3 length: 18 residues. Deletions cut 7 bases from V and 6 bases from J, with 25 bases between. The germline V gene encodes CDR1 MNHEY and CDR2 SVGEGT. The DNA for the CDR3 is TGTGCCAGCACCTACAGTAGGGACACACGGCGCATGGCCAACGTCCTGACTTTC. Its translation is CASTYSRDTRRMANVLTF.

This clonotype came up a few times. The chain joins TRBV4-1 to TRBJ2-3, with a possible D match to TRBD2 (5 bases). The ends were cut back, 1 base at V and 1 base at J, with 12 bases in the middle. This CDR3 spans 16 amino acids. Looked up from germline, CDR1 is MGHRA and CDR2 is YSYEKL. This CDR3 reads CASSQVCWECTDTQYF. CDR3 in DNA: TGCGCCAGCAGCCAAGTTTGTTGGGAGTGCACAGATACGCAGTATTTT.